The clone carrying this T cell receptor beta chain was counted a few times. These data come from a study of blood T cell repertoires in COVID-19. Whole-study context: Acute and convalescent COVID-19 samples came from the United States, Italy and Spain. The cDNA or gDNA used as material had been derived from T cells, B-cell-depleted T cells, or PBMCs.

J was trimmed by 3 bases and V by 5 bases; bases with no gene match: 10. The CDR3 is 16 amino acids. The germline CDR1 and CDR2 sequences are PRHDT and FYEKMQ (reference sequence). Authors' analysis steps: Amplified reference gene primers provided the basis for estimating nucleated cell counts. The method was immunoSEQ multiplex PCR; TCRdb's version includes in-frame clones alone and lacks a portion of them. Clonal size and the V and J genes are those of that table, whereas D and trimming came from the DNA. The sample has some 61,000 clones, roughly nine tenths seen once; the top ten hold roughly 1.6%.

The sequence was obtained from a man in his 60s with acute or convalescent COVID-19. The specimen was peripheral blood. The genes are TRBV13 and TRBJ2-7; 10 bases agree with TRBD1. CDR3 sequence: CASSARQGARNYEQYF. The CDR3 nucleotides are TGTGCCAGCAGCGCCAGACAGGGGGCGCGTAACTACGAGCAGTACTTC.